This TCR beta chain is from a study of T cells in Graves' hyperthyroidism and ophthalmopathy. Study results and caveats: It was a median about seven months before onset that the model predicted ophthalmopathy. The blood repertoire included most of the expanded thyroid clonotypes above 0.001.

There are many counts of this clonotype. Its cognate antigen is unknown. Losses at the gene ends were 3 bases for V and 5 bases for J; bases not matched to a gene: 8. Germline CDR1 KGHSH, CDR2 LQKENI. This CDR3 is 16 amino acids long. Amplification of TCR beta CDR3 regions used RNA as the template. The TCR CDR3 was amplified in a first-round RT-PCR using the HTBI primer set. One entry per CDR3 protein, called by TCRdb with MiXCR from the multiplex PCR reads. The repertoire consists of a few hundred thousand distinct CDR3 sequences, with more than 13% occurring once and the leading ten covering about 30%.

Sequenced sample: blood. The TCR was taken from a young woman with Graves' hyperthyroidism. The chain uses TRBV18 and TRBJ1-4, with TRBD1 matching 8 bases. The CDR3 DNA reads as TGTGCCAGCTCACCTAACGGACAGGGAGGAAATGAAAAACTGTTTTTT. It codes for CASSPNGQGGNEKLFF.